The 19 T cell receptor beta chains below all came from one sample that was sequenced in a study of vaccination and CD4 T cells after COVID-19. The treatment is: 10-day PBMC culture with coronavirus spike peptide pools or control peptides (ViraFEST assay). These TCRs' antigens remain unknown. At the Johns Hopkins FTIC core, DNA taken from cultured CD4+ T cells was sequenced by way of the Oncomine TCR Beta short-read assay. MiXCR, run by TCRdb on the PCR reads, gives a single entry per CDR3 protein. The sample records just under 20,000 distinct CDR3 sequences, approximately 48% being singletons. Material for sequencing was cultured CD4+ T cells from blood. Every receptor here comes from a human donor with COVID-19.

V and J are TRBV7-2 and TRBJ1-1; D possibly corresponds to TRBD1 (6 bases). Trimming shortened V by 3 bases and J by 10 bases, and 15 bases separated the two germline ends. The CDR3 is 13 residues long. Germline CDR1 is SGHTA and CDR2 is FQGNSA. In DNA, the CDR3 is TGTGCCAGCAGCTTGGGGCAGGGGAAGACAGCTTTCTTT. Its translation: CASSLGQGKTAFF.

This clonotype was observed a few times. V usage is TRBV6-1 and J usage is TRBJ1-6; D is ambiguous. Germline loops: CDR1 MNHNS, CDR2 SASEGT. Trimming removed 6 bases at V and 12 bases at J, with 9 bases between. There are 11 residues in the CDR3. In DNA form, the CDR3 reads TGTGCCAGCAGCCTCGGCGGACCCCTCCACTTT. This codes for CASSLGGPLHF.

The chain carries TRBV20-1 and TRBJ2-1; TRBD2 aligns across 8 bases. The CDR3 consists of 16 residues. J was trimmed by 5 bases and V by 2 bases; bases with no gene match: 11. From germline, CDR1 is DFQATT and CDR2 SNEGSKA (reference sequence). CDR3 amino acids: CSARQRLALRNNEQFF. CDR3 nucleotides: TGCAGTGCTAGACAAAGACTAGCGCTAAGAAACAATGAGCAGTTCTTC.

V usage is TRBV6-4 and J usage is TRBJ1-2; maybe TRBD1 (6 bases). Germline CDR1 is MRHNA and CDR2 is SNTAGT. The V gene lost 7 bases and the J gene lost 4 bases, with 13 bases spanning the gap. The CDR3 is made up of 13 amino acids. The CDR3 protein is CASTTGDRYGYTF. CDR3 sequence (DNA): TGTGCCAGCACGACAGGCGATCGCTATGGCTACACCTTC.

The chain couples TRBV19 to TRBJ1-2; a possible D gene is TRBD1 (6 bases). Germline loops: CDR1 LNHDA, CDR2 SQIVND (reference sequence). The CDR3 loop spans 15 amino acids. V was trimmed by 7 bases and J by 2 bases, leaving 17 bases between them. The CDR3 is CASMTRGAANYGYTF. DNA of the CDR3: TGTGCCAGTATGACTCGGGGGGCCGCCAACTATGGCTACACCTTC.

This clonotype showed up just a few times. The chain links TRBV19 to TRBJ1-3, with D maybe TRBD1 (6 bases). From germline, CDR1 is LNHDA and CDR2 SQIVND (reference sequence). This CDR3 region has 15 residues. The ends were cut back, 4 bases at V and 5 bases at J, with 15 bases in the middle. The chain's CDR3 is CASSRQASIRNTIYF. As DNA, the CDR3 is TGTGCCAGTAGTAGACAGGCTTCAATACGAAACACCATATATTTT.

The V gene is TRBV6-1, the J gene TRBJ1-2, with TRBD1 matching 8 bases. This CDR3 region has 13 residues. Germline lookup yields CDR1 MNHNS and CDR2 SASEGT. V lost 11 bases, J lost 2 bases, and 7 bases stayed unmatched. CDR3 sequence: CAALRTGNYGYTF. The CDR3 region has the DNA TGTGCCGCTTTAAGGACAGGGAACTATGGCTACACCTTC.

This clonotype was seen a few times. The V gene is TRBV7-8, the J gene TRBJ1-2, with D possibly TRBD1 on 5 matching bases. Per the germline V gene, CDR1 is SGHVS and CDR2 is FQNEAQ. The CDR3 covers 15 residues. Trimming left V 3 bases short and J 4 bases short, with 15 bases between. The CDR3 bases are TGTGCCAGCAGCTTGCCTGACAGAAAATCCTATGGCTACACCTTC. This sequence encodes CASSLPDRKSYGYTF.

The chain carries TRBV10-3 and TRBJ1-1; D not resolved. The CDR3 is 15 residues long. The germline V and J ends were trimmed by 7 bases and 1 base, with 16 bases remaining between them. Germline CDR1 reads ENHRY; CDR2 reads SYGVKD. CDR3 in DNA: TGTGCCATCACCCAGGCTCCGTACCAGAACACTGAAGCTTTCTTT. Translating gives CAITQAPYQNTEAFF.

The CDR3, as DNA: TGTGCCAGCAGGGGGGGGACAGGGGGCTCTGGAAACACCATATATTTT. Protein product: CASRGGTGGSGNTIYF. J is TRBJ1-3 and V is TRBV2; 11 bases are shared with TRBD1. Germline V lookup: CDR1 SNHLY, CDR2 FYNNEI. The CDR3 length is 16 residues. V shed 6 bases and J 0 bases; nucleotides not matched to a gene: 4.

The chain recombines TRBV5-6 with TRBJ1-1; 7 positions agree with TRBD1. In germline, CDR1 is SGHDT, CDR2 YYEEEE. The junction had 5 bases not matched to a gene; V was cut back by 4 bases and J by 2 bases. The CDR3 sequence is 14 residues long. The CDR3 loop is CASSRRGLNTEAFF. DNA for the CDR3: TGTGCCAGCAGCCGGAGGGGGCTTAACACTGAAGCTTTCTTT.

The CDR3 region is CASSQDQGFNYGYTF. CDR3 coding DNA: TGCGCCAGCAGCCAAGATCAGGGGTTCAACTATGGCTACACCTTC. The V call is TRBV4-3, the J call TRBJ1-2, with a weak D call TRBD1 (6 bases). CDR3 length equals 15 residues. Germline loops: CDR1 LGHNA, CDR2 YSLEER. Deletions cut 0 bases from V and 2 bases from J, with 10 bases between.

This chain joins TRBV10-3 and TRBJ2-1, with a tentative D call TRBD2 (6 bases). Germline-derived CDR1 and CDR2 are ENHRY and SYGVKD. Trimming shortened V by 6 bases and J by 10 bases, and 13 bases separated the two germline ends. The CDR3 length is 12 residues. The CDR3 is CAIRTGGQEQFF. CDR3 DNA sequence: TGTGCCATCAGGACCGGGGGTCAGGAGCAGTTCTTC.

The table lists this clonotype with a few counts. The genes are TRBV15 and TRBJ2-1; 10 nucleotides line up with TRBD2. Germline V gene lookup returns CDR1 LNHNV and CDR2 YYDKDF (reference sequence). The CDR3 runs 15 residues. The J segment lost 9 bases and the V segment lost 0 bases, leaving 5 bases of the junction unmatched. The CDR3 nucleotides are TGTGCCACCAGCAGAGAAAAGCGGGGGGGCGGTGAGCAGTTCTTC. This translates into CATSREKRGGGEQFF.

The chain joins TRBV12-2 to TRBJ2-5; the table's D call TRBD1 went unverified against the DNA. TRBV12-2 constitutes a pseudogene. The CDR3 has 19 residues. CDR3 loop: CASRLALDKRGRSQETQYF. The CDR3 DNA reads TGTGCAAGTCGCTTAGCGCTAGATAAGCGGGGGCGATCCCAAGAGACCCAGTACTTC.

The gene calls are TRBV10-3 and TRBJ1-2; D is possibly TRBD1 (6 bases). Germline CDR1 is ENHRY and CDR2 is SYGVKD. CDR3 length equals 15 residues. The V end was cut by 6 bases, the J end by 0 bases, with 14 bases between. CDR3 region: CAIRAGTITNYGYTF. CDR3 nucleotide sequence: TGTGCCATCAGGGCCGGGACAATCACTAACTATGGCTACACCTTC.

V and J are TRBV25-1 and TRBJ1-5; no definite D call. Germline loops: CDR1 MGHDK, CDR2 SYGVNS. Trimming cost V 1 base and J 0 bases, with 4 bases left between them. The CDR3 is made up of 14 amino acids. The CDR3 protein is CASSEFDSNQPQHF. CDR3 nucleotides: TGTGCCAGCAGTGAATTCGATAGCAATCAGCCCCAGCATTTT.

This clonotype was detected only a few times. This sequence joins TRBV12-3 or TRBV12-4 and TRBJ1-2, with TRBD1 matching over 8 bases. Trimming cost V 7 bases and J 0 bases; bases outside gene matches: 7. The CDR3 runs to 15 residues. The CDR3 DNA reads as TGTGCCAGCACCGGACGGACAGGGACTAACTATGGCTACACCTTC. Translation gives CASTGRTGTNYGYTF.

Here the CDR3 DNA reads TGTGCCAGTGTAGGAAACACCATATATTTT. It translates to CASVGNTIYF. The J gene is TRBJ1-3, the V gene TRBV6-1, with no clear D. CDR3 length: 10 amino acids. Germline CDR1 reads MNHNS; CDR2 reads SASEGT. The V and J ends lost 9 bases and 4 bases respectively, with 4 bases between them.